This T cell receptor (beta chain) is drawn from a study of blood T cells in healthy people across ages. For this clonotype: A junction boundary mismatches the germline segment, possibly from a read error.

CDR3 size: 13 residues. From germline, CDR1 is SGHRS and CDR2 YFSETQ. Together with a sample-barcoded 5' primer, a J-beta primer mix was included in a second PCR lasting roughly 6 to 12 cycles. Using its own MiXCR run on the 5' RACE reads, TCRdb lists one record per CDR3 protein. The sample shows roughly 900,000 distinct CDR3 sequences, more than 25% of them seen only once. This clonotype was sampled from a woman aged 80 or older in good health. The chain combines TRBV5-1 with TRBJ1-5, with no clear D. The material sequenced was blood. The CDR3 loop is CAGSLEGPGPQHF. Written as DNA, the CDR3 is TGCGCCGGCAGCTTGGAAGGACCGGGGCCCCAGCATTTT.